Given below is one T cell receptor (beta chain) in context. Its target is not known. The sample is drawn from a study of CXCR3-negative and CXCR3-positive naive CD8 T cells. Study-wide results and limits: Researchers report CXCR3 expression partially decreased after cryopreservation, with fresh PBMCs used in most assays. Both naive subsets had comparably high diversity; memory CD8+ cells much lower. CXCR3-positive naive cells carried more hydrophobic TRB CDR3s than CXCR3-negative naive cells did.

Triplicate sorts of some 300,000 cells per CD8+ subset. Naive CD8+ T cells showed CD45RO-CCR7+CD27+CD95-. 5' RACE that incorporated UMI labels was used to prepare the TRB cDNA libraries. Following a re-call of the 5' RACE reads, TCRdb has one entry per CDR3 protein and lacks DNA. The table lists 130,000 to 150,000 distinct CDR3 sequences. The clonotype was recovered from a human donor in good health. Some clones in this sample may be carry-over from other donors' samples. Sequenced: naive CXCR3+ CD8+ T cells from blood. The subset was: CD45RO-CCR7+CD27+CD95- naive CD8+ T cells expressing CXCR3 (TNR3+).

This CDR3 reads CASSQEYNEKLFF. The V and J genes are TRBV18 and TRBJ1-4. The CDR3 consists of 13 residues. Germline V gene data show CDR1 as KGHSH and CDR2 as LQKENI. Based on the CDR3 plus reference TRBV18 and TRBJ1-4, the full variable domain is NAGVMQNPRHLVRRRGQEARLRCSPMKGHSHVYWYRQLPEEGLKFMVYLQKENIIDESGMPKERFSAEFPKEGPSILRIQQVVRGDSAAYFCASSQEYNEKLFFGSGTQLSVL.